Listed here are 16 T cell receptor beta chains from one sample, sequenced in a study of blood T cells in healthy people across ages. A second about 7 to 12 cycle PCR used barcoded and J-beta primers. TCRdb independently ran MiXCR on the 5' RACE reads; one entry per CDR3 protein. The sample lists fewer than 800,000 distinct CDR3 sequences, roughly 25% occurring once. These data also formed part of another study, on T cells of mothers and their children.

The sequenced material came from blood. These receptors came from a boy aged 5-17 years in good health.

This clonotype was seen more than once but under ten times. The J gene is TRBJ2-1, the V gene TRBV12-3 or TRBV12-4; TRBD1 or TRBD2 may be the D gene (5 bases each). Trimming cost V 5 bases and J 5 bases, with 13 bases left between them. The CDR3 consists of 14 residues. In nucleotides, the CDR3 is TGTGCCAGCAGTATGGGACGCCTAAACAATGAGCAGTTCTTC. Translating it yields CASSMGRLNNEQFF.

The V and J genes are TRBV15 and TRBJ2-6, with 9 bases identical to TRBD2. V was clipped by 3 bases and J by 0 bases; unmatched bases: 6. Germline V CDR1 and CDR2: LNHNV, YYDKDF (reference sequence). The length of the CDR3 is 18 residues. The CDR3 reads CATSRVSGSSSGANVLTF. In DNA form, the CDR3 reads TGTGCCACCAGCAGGGTTAGCGGGAGTTCCTCTGGGGCCAACGTCCTGACTTTC.

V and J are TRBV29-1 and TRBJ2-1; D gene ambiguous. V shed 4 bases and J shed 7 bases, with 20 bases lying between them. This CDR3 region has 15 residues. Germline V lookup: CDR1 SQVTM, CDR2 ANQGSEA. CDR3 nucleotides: TGCAGCGTTGTGGCAGATCCCTTCCAAAATAATGAGCAGTTCTTC. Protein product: CSVVADPFQNNEQFF.

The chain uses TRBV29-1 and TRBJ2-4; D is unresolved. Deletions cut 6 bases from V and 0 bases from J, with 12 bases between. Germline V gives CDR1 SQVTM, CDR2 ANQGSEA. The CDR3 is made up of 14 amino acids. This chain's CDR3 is CSVTGVLAKNIQYF. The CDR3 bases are TGCAGCGTCACCGGAGTTCTAGCCAAAAACATTCAGTACTTC.

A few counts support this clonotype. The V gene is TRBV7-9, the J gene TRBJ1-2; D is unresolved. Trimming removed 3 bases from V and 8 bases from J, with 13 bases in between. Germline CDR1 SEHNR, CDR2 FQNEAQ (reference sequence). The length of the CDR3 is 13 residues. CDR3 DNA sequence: TGTGCCAGCAGCTTTATGGAAGTCGACGGCTACACCTTC. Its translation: CASSFMEVDGYTF.

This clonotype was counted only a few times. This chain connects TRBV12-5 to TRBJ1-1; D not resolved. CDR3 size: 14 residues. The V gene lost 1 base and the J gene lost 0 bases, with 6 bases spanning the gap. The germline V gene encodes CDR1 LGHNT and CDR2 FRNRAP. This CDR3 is CASGLESLNTEAFF. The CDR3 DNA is TGTGCTAGTGGTTTGGAAAGCCTGAACACTGAAGCTTTCTTT.

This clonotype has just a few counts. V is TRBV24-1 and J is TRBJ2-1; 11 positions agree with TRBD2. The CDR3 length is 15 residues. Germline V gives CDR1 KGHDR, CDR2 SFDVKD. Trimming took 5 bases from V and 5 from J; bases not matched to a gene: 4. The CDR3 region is CATSGGTSGDNEQFF. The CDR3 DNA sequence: TGTGCCACCAGTGGGGGGACTAGCGGAGACAATGAGCAGTTCTTC.

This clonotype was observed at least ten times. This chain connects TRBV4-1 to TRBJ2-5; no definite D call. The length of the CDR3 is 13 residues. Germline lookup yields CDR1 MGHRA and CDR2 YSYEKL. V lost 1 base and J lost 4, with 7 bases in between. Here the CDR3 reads CASSQVVGETQYF. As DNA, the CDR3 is TGCGCCAGCAGCCAAGTGGTCGGAGAGACCCAGTACTTC.

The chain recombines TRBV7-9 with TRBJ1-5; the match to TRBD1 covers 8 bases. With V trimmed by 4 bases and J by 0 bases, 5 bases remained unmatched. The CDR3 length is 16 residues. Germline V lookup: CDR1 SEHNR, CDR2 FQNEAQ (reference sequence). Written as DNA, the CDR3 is TGTGCCAGCAGCTCGACAGGGGCTTATAGCAATCAGCCCCAGCATTTT. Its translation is CASSSTGAYSNQPQHF.

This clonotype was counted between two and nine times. The CDR3 nucleotides read TGTGCCAGCAGCGCCGGGGGGGCCGTCAAAAACATTCAGTACTTC. Amino acids: CASSAGGAVKNIQYF. The V gene is TRBV9, the J gene TRBJ2-4, with TRBD2 matching 8 bases. The CDR3 is 15 amino acids. After removal of 3 bases from V and 3 bases from J, the junction contained 5 bases not matched to a gene. Germline CDR1 SGDLS, CDR2 YYNGEE.

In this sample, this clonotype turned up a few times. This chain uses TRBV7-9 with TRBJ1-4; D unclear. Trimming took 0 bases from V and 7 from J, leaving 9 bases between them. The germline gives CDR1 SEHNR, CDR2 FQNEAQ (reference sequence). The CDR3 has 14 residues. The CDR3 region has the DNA TGTGCCAGCAGCTTAGCCCCGATGGGTGAAAAACTGTTTTTT. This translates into CASSLAPMGEKLFF.

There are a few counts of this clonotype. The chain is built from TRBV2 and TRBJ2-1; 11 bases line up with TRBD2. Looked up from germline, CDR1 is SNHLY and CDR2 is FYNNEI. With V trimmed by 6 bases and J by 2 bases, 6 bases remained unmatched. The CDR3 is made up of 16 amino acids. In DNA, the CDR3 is TGTGCCAGCAGGGGGACTAGCGGAGTTACCTACAATGAGCAGTTCTTC. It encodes CASRGTSGVTYNEQFF.

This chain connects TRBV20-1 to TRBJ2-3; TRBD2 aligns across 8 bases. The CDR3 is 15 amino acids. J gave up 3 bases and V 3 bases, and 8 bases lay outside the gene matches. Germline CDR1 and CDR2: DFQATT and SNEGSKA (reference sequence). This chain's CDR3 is CSASSGTSVTDTQYF. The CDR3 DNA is TGCAGTGCTAGTTCCGGGACTAGTGTAACAGATACGCAGTATTTT.

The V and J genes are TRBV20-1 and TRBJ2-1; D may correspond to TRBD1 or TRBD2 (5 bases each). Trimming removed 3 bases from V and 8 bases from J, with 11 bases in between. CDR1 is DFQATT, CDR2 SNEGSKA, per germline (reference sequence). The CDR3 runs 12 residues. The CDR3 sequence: CSASWGRDEQFF. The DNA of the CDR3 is TGCAGTGCTAGCTGGGGACGGGATGAGCAGTTCTTC.

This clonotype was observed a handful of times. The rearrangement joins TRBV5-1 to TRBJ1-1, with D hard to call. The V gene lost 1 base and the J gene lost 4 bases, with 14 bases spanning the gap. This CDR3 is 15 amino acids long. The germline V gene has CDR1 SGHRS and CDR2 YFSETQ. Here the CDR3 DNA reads TGCGCCAGCAGCTTGAAGATTCGCCAGAGCACTGAAGCTTTCTTT. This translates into CASSLKIRQSTEAFF.

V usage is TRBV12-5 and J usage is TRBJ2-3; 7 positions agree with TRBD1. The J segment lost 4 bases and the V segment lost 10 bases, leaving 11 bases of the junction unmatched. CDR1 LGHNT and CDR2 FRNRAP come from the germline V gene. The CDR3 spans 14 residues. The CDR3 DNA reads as TGTGCTACCCACCGACAGGGATCTGCAGATACGCAGTATTTT. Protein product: CATHRQGSADTQYF.